The source of this T cell receptor (beta chain) is a study of T cell responses to AZD1222 COVID-19 vaccine. As for this clone: The antigen is not known.

Data came from immunoSEQ multiplex PCR; TCRdb stores just in-frame clones and leaves some out. This table holds 180,000 or so clones, about 95% found once. Study-wide results and caveats: A mostly white British donor set with more females was recruited, and clonal diversity was possibly underestimated. Sampling that yielded the repertoires occurred only after the peak T cell response. With two AZD1222 doses given, Spike-specific TCR breadth and depth both rose. Of spike-specific TCRs, nearly half reportedly target regions left unmutated in variants.

The CDR3 contains 13 residues. V was cut by 7 bases and J by 3 bases, with 13 bases left in between. Germline values: CDR1 SNHLY, CDR2 FYNNEI. The J gene is TRBJ2-7, the V gene TRBV2; D is unclear. This specimen consisted of peripheral blood, obtained on day 0 of AZD1222 vaccination. The source is an adult in good health. This chain's CDR3 is CASTPLGGYEQYF. Here the CDR3 DNA reads TGTGCCAGCACCCCACTTGGCGGCTACGAGCAGTACTTC.